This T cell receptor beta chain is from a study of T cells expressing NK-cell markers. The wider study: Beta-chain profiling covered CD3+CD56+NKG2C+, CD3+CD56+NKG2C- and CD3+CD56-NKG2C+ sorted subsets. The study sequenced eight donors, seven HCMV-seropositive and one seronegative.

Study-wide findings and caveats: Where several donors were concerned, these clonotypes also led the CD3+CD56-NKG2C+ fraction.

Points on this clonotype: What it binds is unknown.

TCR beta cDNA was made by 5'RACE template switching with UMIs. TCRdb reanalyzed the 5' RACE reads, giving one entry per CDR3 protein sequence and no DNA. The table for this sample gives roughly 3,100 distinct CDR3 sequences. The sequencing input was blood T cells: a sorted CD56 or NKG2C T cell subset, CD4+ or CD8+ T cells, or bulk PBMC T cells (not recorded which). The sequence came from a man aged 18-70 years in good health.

The CDR3 here is CASAPSDTNEKLFF. The chain joins TRBV3-1 to TRBJ1-4. The V gene's germline CDR1 is LGHDT and CDR2 YNNKEL (reference sequence). The CDR3 runs to 14 residues.